What follows are 3 T cell receptor beta chains derived from one specimen sequenced in a study of identical twins. TCRdb redid the calling of the 5' RACE reads with MiXCR, one entry per CDR3 protein. Here the sample spans 1.5 million to 2 million distinct CDR3 sequences, more than 30% being singletons. The sequencing sample was made of cord blood. All receptors derive from a newborn girl in good health.

This clonotype was detected only a few times. The chain links TRBV10-2 to TRBJ2-7, with D uncertain. The CDR3 contains 16 residues. Germline CDR1 and CDR2: WSHSY and SAAADI. Trimming pared 0 bases from V and 0 bases from J, leaving 12 bases between. This CDR3 reads CASSESRQVGSYEQYF. The DNA for the CDR3 is TGCGCCAGCAGTGAGTCTAGGCAAGTGGGCTCCTACGAGCAGTACTTC.

This clonotype was seen more than once but under ten times. This CDR3 is CASSLKGAYTF. In DNA, the CDR3 is TGCGCCAGCAGCTTAAAGGGGGCCTACACCTTC. The V call is TRBV5-1, the J call TRBJ1-2; 7 nucleotides align to TRBD1. Germline lookup yields CDR1 SGHRS and CDR2 YFSETQ. CDR3 size: 11 residues. After removal of 2 bases from V and 10 bases from J, the junction contained 2 bases not matched to a gene.

This clonotype was counted between two and nine times. The rearrangement joins TRBV27 to TRBJ2-7, with TRBD2 matching over 9 bases. CDR1 is MNHEY, CDR2 SMNVEV, per germline (reference sequence). J lost 4 bases, V lost 8 bases, and 9 bases had no gene match. The CDR3 is made up of 14 amino acids. Here the CDR3 DNA reads TGTGCCAGCGGAGTTAGTAGCGGGGGTTACGAGCAGTACTTC. Amino acid sequence: CASGVSSGGYEQYF.